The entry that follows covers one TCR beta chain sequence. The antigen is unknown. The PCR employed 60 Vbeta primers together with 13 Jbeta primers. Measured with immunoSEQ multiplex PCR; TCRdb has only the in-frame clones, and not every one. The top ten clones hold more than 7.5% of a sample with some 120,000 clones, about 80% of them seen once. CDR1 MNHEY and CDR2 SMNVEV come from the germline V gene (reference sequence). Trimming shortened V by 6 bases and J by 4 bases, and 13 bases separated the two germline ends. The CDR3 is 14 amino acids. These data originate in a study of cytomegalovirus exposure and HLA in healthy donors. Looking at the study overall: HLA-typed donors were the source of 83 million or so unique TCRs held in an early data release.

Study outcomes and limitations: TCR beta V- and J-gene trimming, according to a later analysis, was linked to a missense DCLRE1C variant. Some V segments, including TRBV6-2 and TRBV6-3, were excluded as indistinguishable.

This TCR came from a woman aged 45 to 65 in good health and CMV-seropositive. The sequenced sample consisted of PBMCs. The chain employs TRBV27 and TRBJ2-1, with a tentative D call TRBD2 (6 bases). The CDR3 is CASSPGGVYNEQFF. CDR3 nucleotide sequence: TGTGCCAGCAGCCCAGGAGGGGTGTACAATGAGCAGTTCTTC.